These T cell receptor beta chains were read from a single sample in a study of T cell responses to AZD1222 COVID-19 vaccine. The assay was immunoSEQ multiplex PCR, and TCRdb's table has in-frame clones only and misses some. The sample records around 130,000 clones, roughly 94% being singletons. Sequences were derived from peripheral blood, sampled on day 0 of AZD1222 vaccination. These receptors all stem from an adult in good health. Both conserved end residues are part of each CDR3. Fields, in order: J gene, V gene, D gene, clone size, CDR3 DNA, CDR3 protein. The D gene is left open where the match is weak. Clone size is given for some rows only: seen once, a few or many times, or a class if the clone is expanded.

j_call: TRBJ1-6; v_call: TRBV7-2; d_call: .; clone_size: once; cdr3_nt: TGTGCCAGCAGCATCCGGGCGGGGTTGAATTCACCCCTCCACTTT; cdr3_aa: CASSIRAGLNSPLHF
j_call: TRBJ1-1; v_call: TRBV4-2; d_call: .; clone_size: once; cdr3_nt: TGTGCCAGCAGCCAAGTAGGCTCTGAAGCTTTCTTT; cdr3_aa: CASSQVGSEAFF
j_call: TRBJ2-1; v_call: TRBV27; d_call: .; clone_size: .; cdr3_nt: TGTGCCAGCAGCCCCTTCCAGGGATACGAATACAATGAGCAGTTCTTC; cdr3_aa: CASSPFQGYEYNEQFF
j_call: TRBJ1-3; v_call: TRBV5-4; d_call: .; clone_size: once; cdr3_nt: TGTGCCAGCAGCTTGGCGGGGGCTGGAAACACCATATATTTT; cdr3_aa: CASSLAGAGNTIYF
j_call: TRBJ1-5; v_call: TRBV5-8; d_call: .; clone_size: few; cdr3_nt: TGTGCCAGCAGCTTGGAGGGGGGGGCGGAACAGCCCCAGCATTTT; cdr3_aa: CASSLEGGAEQPQHF
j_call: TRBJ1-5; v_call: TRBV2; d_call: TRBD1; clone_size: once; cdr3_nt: TGTGCCAGCAGGGAAGACAGGGGAGGCAATCAGCCCCAGCATTTT; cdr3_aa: CASREDRGGNQPQHF
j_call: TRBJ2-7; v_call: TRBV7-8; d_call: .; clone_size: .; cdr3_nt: TGTGCCAGCAGCTCCTCAGTTGCGCTTTCCTACGAGCAGTACTTC; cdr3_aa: CASSSSVALSYEQYF
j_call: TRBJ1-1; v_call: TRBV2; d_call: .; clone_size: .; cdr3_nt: TGTGCCAGCAAACCAGGAGGACCCCGGAACACTGAAGCTTTCTTT; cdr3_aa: CASKPGGPRNTEAFF
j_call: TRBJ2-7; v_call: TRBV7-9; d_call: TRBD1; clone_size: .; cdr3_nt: TGTGCCAGCAGCAGACAGGGATCCTACGAGCAGTACTTC; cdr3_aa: CASSRQGSYEQYF
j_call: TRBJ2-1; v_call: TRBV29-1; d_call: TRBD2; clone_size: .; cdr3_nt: TGCAGCGCACTAGCGGGAGGGCATGAGCAGTTCTTC; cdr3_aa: CSALAGGHEQFF
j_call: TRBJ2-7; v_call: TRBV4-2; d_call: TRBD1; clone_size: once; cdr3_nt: TGTGCCAGCAGCGATAAGGACAGGGGGTCCTACGAGCAGTACTTC; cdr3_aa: CASSDKDRGSYEQYF
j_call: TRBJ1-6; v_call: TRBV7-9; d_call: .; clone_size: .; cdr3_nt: TGTGCCAGCAGCTCCCAAGGCGGGGGTTCCTATAATTCACCCCTCCACTTT; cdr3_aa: CASSSQGGGSYNSPLHF
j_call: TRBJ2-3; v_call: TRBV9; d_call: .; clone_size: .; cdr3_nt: TGTGCCAGCAGCGTGTTGGACTATGGCACAGATACGCAGTATTTT; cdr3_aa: CASSVLDYGTDTQYF
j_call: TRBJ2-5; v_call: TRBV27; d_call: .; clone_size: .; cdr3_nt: TGTGCCAGCAGTTTAGGGCGCGAAGAGACCCAGTACTTC; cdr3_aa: CASSLGREETQYF
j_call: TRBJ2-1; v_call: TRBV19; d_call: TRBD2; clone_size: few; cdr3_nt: TGTGCCAGTAGTGCCTGGACTAGCGGGAGGGAGAATGAGCAGTTCTTC; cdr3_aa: CASSAWTSGRENEQFF
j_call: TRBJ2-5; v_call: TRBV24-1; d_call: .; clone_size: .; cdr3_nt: TGTGCCACCAGTGACTCGGGATACCAAGAGACCCAGTACTTC; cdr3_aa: CATSDSGYQETQYF
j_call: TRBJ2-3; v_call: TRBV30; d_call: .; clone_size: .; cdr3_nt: TGTGCCTGGAGTGAGGCAGATACGCAGTATTTT; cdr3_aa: CAWSEADTQYF
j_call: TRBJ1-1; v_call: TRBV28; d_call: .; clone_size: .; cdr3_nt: TGTGCCAGTTCCGCTGCCAGCGCGGACACTGAAGCTTTCTTT; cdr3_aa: CASSAASADTEAFF
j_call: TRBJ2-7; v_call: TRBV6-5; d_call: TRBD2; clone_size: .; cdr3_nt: TGTGCCAGCAGCGTGGGCGGGAGTAAATCCTACGAGCAGTACTTC; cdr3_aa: CASSVGGSKSYEQYF
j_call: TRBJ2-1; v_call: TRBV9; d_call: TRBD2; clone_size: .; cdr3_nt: TGTGCCAGCAGCCTCAGGACTAGCGGGAGGATGAGGTACAATGAGCAGTTCTTC; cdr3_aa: CASSLRTSGRMRYNEQFF
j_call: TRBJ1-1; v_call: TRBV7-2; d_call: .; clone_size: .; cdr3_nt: TGTGCCAGCAGCTTAGGGGCGGCAGGTATCATGAACACTGAAGCTTTCTTT; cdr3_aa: CASSLGAAGIMNTEAFF
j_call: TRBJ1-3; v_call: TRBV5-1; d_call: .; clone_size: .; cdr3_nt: TGCGCCAGCAGCGACCAAAGATCTGGAAACACCATATATTTT; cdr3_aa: CASSDQRSGNTIYF
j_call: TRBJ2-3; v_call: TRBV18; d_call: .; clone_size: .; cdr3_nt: TGTGCCAGCTCACCCCCTAGCATGGGGTATACGCAGTATTTT; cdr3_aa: CASSPPSMGYTQYF
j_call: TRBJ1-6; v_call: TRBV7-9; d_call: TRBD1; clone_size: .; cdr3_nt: TGTGCCAGCAGCTTCGGGACAGTTAATAATTCACCCCTCCACTTT; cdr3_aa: CASSFGTVNNSPLHF
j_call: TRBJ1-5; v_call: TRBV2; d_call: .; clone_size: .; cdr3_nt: TGTGCCAGCAGTGCACCATATAGCAATCAGCCCCAGCATTTT; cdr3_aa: CASSAPYSNQPQHF
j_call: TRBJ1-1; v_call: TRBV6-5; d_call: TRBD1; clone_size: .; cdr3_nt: TGTGCCAGCAGTTACCAAGACAGGGAGGGAGCTGAAGCTTTCTTT; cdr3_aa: CASSYQDREGAEAFF
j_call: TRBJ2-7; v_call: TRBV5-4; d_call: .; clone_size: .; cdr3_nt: TGTGCCAGCAGCTCCCAGGGGCTAGCGGTTCCCTACGAGCAGTACTTC; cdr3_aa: CASSSQGLAVPYEQYF